This TCR beta chain derives from a study of identical twins. Whole-study results and caveats: Zero-insertion findings could be partly confounded by invariant cells (MAIT and iNKT cells). The conclusions drew on cross-sectional statistical analysis instead of tracking the same donors.

Remarks on this clonotype: Its target is not known.

CDR1 and CDR2 from the germline V gene are MDHEN and SYDVKM. Between the trimmed V and J ends, which lost 2 bases and 7 bases, there was a span of 12 bases. The CDR3 runs to 14 residues. cDNA carried unique molecular identifiers, and a universal primer site was added by template switching. TCRdb independently ran MiXCR on the 5' RACE reads; one entry per CDR3 protein. The data show nearly 900,000 distinct CDR3 sequences, roughly 12% seen once. Healthy Caucasian donors formed the entire cohort. The same data also went into a second study, on yellow fever vaccine responses in identical twins.

Specimen: PBMCs. The J gene is TRBJ2-1, the V gene TRBV28; D is possibly TRBD1 (6 bases). The source of this sequence is a woman between 18 and 29 years old in good health. DNA of the CDR3: TGTGCCAGCAGTTTAGAACAGGGTCTGAATGAGCAGTTCTTC. Residues: CASSLEQGLNEQFF.